The clone carrying this T cell receptor (beta chain) has only one observation. The authors' processing: How many nucleated cells were present was estimated from reference gene primer amplification. This table comes from immunoSEQ multiplex PCR, and its TCRdb copy is limited to in-frame clones, with some not included. V and J calls and clone size are as listed in that table; D and trimming were resolved from the DNA. The top ten hold 20% to 30% of the sample, which has about 47,000 clones, about four fifths seen once. These data are taken from a study of blood T cell repertoires in COVID-19. The overall study: From T cells, B-cell-depleted T cells, or PBMCs came the material, which was cDNA or gDNA.

Germline V lookup: CDR1 MGHRA, CDR2 YSYEKL. V gave up 3 bases and J gave up 8 bases; unmatched junction bases: 6. The CDR3 sequence is 15 residues long. This receptor was identified in a woman aged 55-75 years with acute or convalescent COVID-19. Sequencing was done on a sample of peripheral blood. The V gene is TRBV4-1, the J gene TRBJ1-4, with 10 nucleotides matching TRBD1. CDR3 loop: CASSHLTGGEEKLFF. The CDR3 DNA reads TGCGCCAGCAGCCACCTGACAGGGGGCGAGGAAAAACTGTTTTTT.